A selection of T cell receptor beta chains follows, all from one sample in a study of identical twins. Each CDR3 protein gets one entry after TCRdb re-called the 5' RACE reads with MiXCR. The sample lists 350,000 to 600,000 distinct CDR3 sequences, 12% to 15% seen once, with about 0.52% in the top ten. These records were also assigned to another study, of yellow fever vaccine responses in identical twins.

The specimen was CD4+ T cells sorted from blood. The receptors come from a woman younger than 30 in good health. The CDR3 runs from the conserved cysteine through the conserved F or W. Fields, in order: clone size, D gene, V gene, J gene, CDR3 protein, CDR3 DNA. A D gene is named only where the DNA matches it firmly. Not all rows give a size; the values are once, few, many and, for expanded clones, a class.

clone_size: NA; d_call: NA; v_call: TRBV7-2; j_call: TRBJ2-5; cdr3_aa: CASSLAGGPFGGEQETQYF; cdr3_nt: TGTGCCAGCAGCTTAGCGGGCGGGCCATTCGGCGGGGAACAAGAGACCCAGTACTTC
clone_size: many; d_call: NA; v_call: TRBV5-6; j_call: TRBJ2-2; cdr3_aa: CASSRIDRTNTGELFF; cdr3_nt: TGTGCCAGCAGCCGAATTGACAGGACGAACACCGGGGAGCTGTTTTTT
clone_size: NA; d_call: TRBD1; v_call: TRBV28; j_call: TRBJ2-4; cdr3_aa: CASRMPGQGADIQYF; cdr3_nt: TGTGCCAGCAGGATGCCGGGACAGGGGGCAGACATTCAGTACTTC
clone_size: NA; d_call: NA; v_call: TRBV7-9; j_call: TRBJ1-6; cdr3_aa: CASSLVTLPLHF; cdr3_nt: TGTGCCAGCAGCTTAGTGACACTACCCCTCCACTTT
clone_size: NA; d_call: TRBD2; v_call: TRBV28; j_call: TRBJ2-1; cdr3_aa: CASSGRTTYNEQFF; cdr3_nt: TGTGCCAGTAGCGGGAGGACTACCTACAATGAGCAGTTCTTC
clone_size: NA; d_call: TRBD1; v_call: TRBV24-1; j_call: TRBJ2-7; cdr3_aa: CATSDLPPGQPGYEQYF; cdr3_nt: TGTGCCACCAGTGATCTACCACCGGGACAGCCTGGGTACGAGCAGTACTTC
clone_size: few; d_call: NA; v_call: TRBV29-1; j_call: TRBJ1-4; cdr3_aa: CSVRGATNEKLFF; cdr3_nt: TGCAGCGTTAGGGGGGCAACTAATGAAAAACTGTTTTTT
clone_size: many; d_call: NA; v_call: TRBV5-1; j_call: TRBJ2-2; cdr3_aa: CASSSSTNTGELFF; cdr3_nt: TGCGCCAGCAGCTCGTCAACTAACACCGGGGAGCTGTTTTTT
clone_size: few; d_call: NA; v_call: TRBV10-2; j_call: TRBJ2-1; cdr3_aa: CASSEWAASSRNEQFF; cdr3_nt: TGCGCCAGCAGTGAGTGGGCTGCCTCTTCTCGGAATGAGCAGTTCTTC
clone_size: many; d_call: TRBD2; v_call: TRBV20-1; j_call: TRBJ2-3; cdr3_aa: CSARVAGGLADTQYF; cdr3_nt: TGCAGTGCTAGAGTAGCGGGGGGGCTTGCAGATACGCAGTATTTT
clone_size: NA; d_call: NA; v_call: TRBV11-1; j_call: TRBJ2-3; cdr3_aa: CASSFPDGSGPRADTQYF; cdr3_nt: TGTGCCAGCAGCTTCCCGGACGGATCAGGTCCCCGGGCGGATACGCAGTATTTT
clone_size: NA; d_call: NA; v_call: TRBV20-1; j_call: TRBJ2-3; cdr3_aa: CSARDFRKTTDTQYF; cdr3_nt: TGCAGTGCTAGAGATTTTCGGAAGACCACAGATACGCAGTATTTT
clone_size: NA; d_call: NA; v_call: TRBV28; j_call: TRBJ2-7; cdr3_aa: CASSSTHVEYF; cdr3_nt: TGTGCCAGCAGTTCTACTCACGTTGAGTACTTC
clone_size: NA; d_call: TRBD1; v_call: TRBV29-1; j_call: TRBJ2-2; cdr3_aa: CSVVDVTGRGELFF; cdr3_nt: TGCAGCGTTGTAGATGTGACAGGGCGCGGGGAGCTGTTTTTT
clone_size: many; d_call: TRBD1; v_call: TRBV29-1; j_call: TRBJ2-2; cdr3_aa: CSVEYRDRWLTGELFF; cdr3_nt: TGCAGCGTTGAATACCGGGACAGGTGGTTGACCGGGGAGCTGTTTTTT
clone_size: few; d_call: NA; v_call: TRBV15; j_call: TRBJ2-7; cdr3_aa: CATSRDRQNYEQYF; cdr3_nt: TGTGCCACCAGCAGAGATCGGCAGAACTACGAGCAGTACTTC
clone_size: NA; d_call: NA; v_call: TRBV5-6; j_call: TRBJ2-1; cdr3_aa: CASSLGDTFSYNEQFF; cdr3_nt: TGTGCCAGCAGCTTGGGAGACACCTTCTCCTACAATGAGCAGTTCTTC
clone_size: NA; d_call: NA; v_call: TRBV14; j_call: TRBJ2-5; cdr3_aa: CASSVKGWYQETQYF; cdr3_nt: TGTGCCAGCAGCGTAAAGGGGTGGTACCAAGAGACCCAGTACTTC
clone_size: many; d_call: TRBD1; v_call: TRBV29-1; j_call: TRBJ2-7; cdr3_aa: CSAGQGVHYEQYF; cdr3_nt: TGCAGCGCGGGACAGGGTGTTCACTACGAGCAGTACTTC
clone_size: few; d_call: TRBD2; v_call: TRBV5-1; j_call: TRBJ2-3; cdr3_aa: CASSPHPGGTGTDTQYF; cdr3_nt: TGCGCCAGCAGTCCCCATCCGGGGGGGACTGGCACAGATACGCAGTATTTT
clone_size: few; d_call: NA; v_call: TRBV5-1; j_call: TRBJ2-3; cdr3_aa: CASSSEYRKTWTDTQYF; cdr3_nt: TGCGCCAGCAGCTCTGAATACCGTAAGACTTGGACAGATACGCAGTATTTT
clone_size: few; d_call: TRBD2; v_call: TRBV7-2; j_call: TRBJ2-7; cdr3_aa: CASSITSGDTYEQYF; cdr3_nt: TGTGCCAGCAGCATCACTAGCGGGGATACCTACGAGCAGTACTTC
clone_size: NA; d_call: TRBD1; v_call: TRBV6-1; j_call: TRBJ2-3; cdr3_aa: CASTRQGGGSRDTQYF; cdr3_nt: TGTGCCAGCACCAGACAGGGGGGCGGAAGTAGGGATACGCAGTATTTT
clone_size: few; d_call: NA; v_call: TRBV5-1; j_call: TRBJ2-3; cdr3_aa: CASSTLPDLTDTQYF; cdr3_nt: TGCGCCAGCAGCACCCTCCCGGACCTCACAGATACGCAGTATTTT
clone_size: NA; d_call: TRBD1; v_call: TRBV12-3/TRBV12-4; j_call: TRBJ2-1; cdr3_aa: CASSRFQGAEQFF; cdr3_nt: TGTGCCAGCAGCCGATTTCAGGGGGCTGAGCAGTTCTTC
clone_size: many; d_call: TRBD2; v_call: TRBV12-3/TRBV12-4; j_call: TRBJ2-2; cdr3_aa: CASSLWAGGFTGELFF; cdr3_nt: TGTGCCAGCAGTTTGTGGGCGGGAGGGTTCACCGGGGAGCTGTTTTTT
clone_size: NA; d_call: NA; v_call: TRBV7-2; j_call: TRBJ2-3; cdr3_aa: CASSPTGPMDTQYF; cdr3_nt: TGTGCCAGCAGCCCCACGGGGCCAATGGATACGCAGTATTTT
clone_size: NA; d_call: NA; v_call: TRBV27; j_call: TRBJ2-7; cdr3_aa: CASSLLADSSYEQYF; cdr3_nt: TGTGCCAGCAGTTTACTAGCGGACAGCTCCTACGAGCAGTACTTC
clone_size: NA; d_call: NA; v_call: TRBV27; j_call: TRBJ2-5; cdr3_aa: CASSLFPGAGTQYF; cdr3_nt: TGTGCCAGCAGTTTATTCCCGGGGGCAGGGACCCAGTACTTC
clone_size: many; d_call: NA; v_call: TRBV5-1; j_call: TRBJ2-1; cdr3_aa: CASSLGLNNEQFF; cdr3_nt: TGCGCCAGCAGCTTGGGCTTGAACAATGAGCAGTTCTTC
clone_size: few; d_call: NA; v_call: TRBV7-2; j_call: TRBJ2-3; cdr3_aa: CASSLAAGTSIDTQYF; cdr3_nt: TGTGCCAGCAGCTTAGCAGCCGGGACCAGTATTGATACGCAGTATTTT
clone_size: few; d_call: NA; v_call: TRBV28; j_call: TRBJ2-3; cdr3_aa: CASSPIERRADTQYF; cdr3_nt: TGTGCCAGCAGTCCGATTGAGCGGAGGGCAGATACGCAGTATTTT
clone_size: NA; d_call: NA; v_call: TRBV28; j_call: TRBJ2-7; cdr3_aa: CASSFVGYEQYF; cdr3_nt: TGTGCCAGCAGTTTCGTAGGGTACGAGCAGTACTTC
clone_size: few; d_call: TRBD2; v_call: TRBV28; j_call: TRBJ2-4; cdr3_aa: CASASGGAEAKNIQYF; cdr3_nt: TGTGCCAGCGCTAGCGGGGGGGCCGAAGCCAAAAACATTCAGTACTTC
clone_size: few; d_call: NA; v_call: TRBV4-3; j_call: TRBJ1-2; cdr3_aa: CASSQEYGISGYTF; cdr3_nt: TGCGCCAGCAGCCAAGAATACGGGATTTCCGGCTACACCTTC
clone_size: many; d_call: NA; v_call: TRBV20-1; j_call: TRBJ2-7; cdr3_aa: CSATPRDRSYEQYF; cdr3_nt: TGCAGTGCTACCCCGAGGGACCGTTCCTACGAGCAGTACTTC
clone_size: NA; d_call: NA; v_call: TRBV5-1; j_call: TRBJ1-4; cdr3_aa: CASSGVTGINEKLFF; cdr3_nt: TGCGCCAGCAGCGGAGTGACAGGCATTAATGAAAAACTGTTTTTT
clone_size: NA; d_call: NA; v_call: TRBV29-1; j_call: TRBJ2-3; cdr3_aa: CSVEDISWTYNTDTQYF; cdr3_nt: TGCAGCGTTGAAGATATTAGTTGGACATATAACACAGATACGCAGTATTTT
clone_size: many; d_call: NA; v_call: TRBV12-3/TRBV12-4; j_call: TRBJ2-7; cdr3_aa: CASSPWKPPYEQYF; cdr3_nt: TGTGCCAGCAGTCCCTGGAAGCCCCCCTACGAGCAGTACTTC
clone_size: few; d_call: TRBD2; v_call: TRBV25-1; j_call: TRBJ2-1; cdr3_aa: CASSVSGTSGRAVNEQFF; cdr3_nt: TGTGCCAGCAGTGTGTCCGGGACTAGCGGGAGGGCCGTAAATGAGCAGTTCTTC